One and the same sample provided the 26 T cell receptor beta chains below, sequenced in a study of beta chain features in type 1 diabetes (dated by TCRdb to 2017 to 2018). No antigens are known for them. Study-level results and caveats: A moderate but significant shortening of TCRB CDR3 length was observed in type 1 diabetes patients in all four CD4+ subsets.

Library preparation was by the immunoSEQ multiplex PCR assay. The entire isolated RNA was reverse transcribed using the High Capacity cDNA Reverse Transcription Kit, and thus expressed TCRB transcripts were sequenced. TCRdb re-hosts the immuneACCESS table, in-frame sequences only. Its copies lack some clones; in the studies checked, an unresolved V gene accounts for under half of them, and the cause for the rest is not known. In all, the sample holds about 230,000 clones, and around 15% of those were seen once. 0.07% to 0.095% of the sample goes to the ten largest clones. The sequenced sample consisted of naive CD4+ T cells from blood. What this sample's cell subset or site label stands for: true naive CD4+ T cells. These receptors were collected from a man aged 25-45 years with type 1 diabetes.

This clone was picked up a small number of times. V and J are TRBV4-1 and TRBJ2-4; 12 positions match TRBD2. Germline lookup yields CDR1 MGHRA and CDR2 YSYEKL. With V trimmed by 5 bases and J by 6 bases, 11 bases remained unmatched. The CDR3 spans 17 residues. The CDR3 coding sequence is TGCGCCAGCAGCGACTGGACTAGCGGGAACGTTGGAAACATTCAGTACTTC. This gives the protein CASSDWTSGNVGNIQYF.

This clone was seen only a few times. Written as DNA, the CDR3 is TGCAGCGTCGATGATACGCAGTATTTT. Encoded protein: CSVDDTQYF. The rearrangement links TRBV29-1 to TRBJ2-3; D call uncertain. The ends were cut back, 6 bases at V and 6 bases at J, with 4 bases in the middle. The CDR3 has 9 amino acids. Germline-derived CDR1 and CDR2 are SQVTM and ANQGSEA.

This clone was seen a few times. V is TRBV7-2 and J is TRBJ1-2; unclear D gene. In germline, CDR1 is SGHTA, CDR2 FQGNSA. Trimming stripped 3 bases from V and 3 bases from J, with 5 bases between. The CDR3 length is 12 residues. CDR3: CASSLGDYGYTF. CDR3 DNA sequence: TGTGCCAGCAGCTTGGGTGACTATGGCTACACCTTC.

The rearrangement uses TRBV9 and TRBJ2-5, with 7 bases aligning to TRBD1. J lost 1 base, V lost 2 bases, and 8 bases had no gene match. The CDR3 is 16 residues long. The germline gives CDR1 SGDLS, CDR2 YYNGEE. Here the CDR3 reads CASSVGNGDSQETQYF. The CDR3 DNA follows: TGTGCCAGCAGCGTGGGTAACGGGGACAGCCAAGAGACCCAGTACTTC.

This clone turned up a few times. The rearrangement joins TRBV27 to TRBJ2-5; D uncertain. The CDR3 sequence is 14 residues long. Germline V gives CDR1 MNHEY, CDR2 SMNVEV (reference sequence). Trimming shortened V by 7 bases and J by 1 base, and 13 bases separated the two germline ends. The CDR3 DNA reads as TGTGCCAGCACCCCAACACCTTTCCAAGAGACCCAGTACTTC. The encoded protein is CASTPTPFQETQYF.

The chain employs TRBV30 and TRBJ2-1; 12 positions match TRBD2. Germline CDR1 reads GTSNPN; CDR2 reads SVGIG (reference sequence). V shed 3 bases and J 3 bases; nucleotides not matched to a gene: 0. The CDR3 contains 14 residues. CDR3 in DNA: TGTGCCTGGAGGACTAGCGGGGGCTACAATGAGCAGTTCTTC. Translating gives CAWRTSGGYNEQFF.

This clone occurred a few times. CDR3 sequence reads: CASSFTGVAEAFF. The DNA of the CDR3 is TGTGCCAGCAGCTTTACGGGGGTAGCTGAAGCTTTCTTT. The rearrangement links TRBV5-4 to TRBJ1-1; weak D call: TRBD1 (5 bases). Between the trimmed V and J ends, which lost 2 bases and 6 bases, there was a span of 11 bases. CDR3 length equals 13 residues. Per germline, CDR1 SGHNT and CDR2 YYREEE (reference sequence).

This clone was observed a handful of times. The chain couples TRBV30 to TRBJ2-7; tentative D call: TRBD1 (6 bases). The CDR3 is 14 residues long. Between the trimmed V and J ends, which lost 4 bases and 2 bases, there was a span of 15 bases. In germline, CDR1 is GTSNPN, CDR2 SVGIG (reference sequence). The CDR3 nucleotides read TGTGCCTGGAAGGGGACACCTAAGCCCTACGAGCAGTACTTC. Translating gives CAWKGTPKPYEQYF. Complete variable domain (other parts from reference TRBV30 and TRBJ2-7): SQTIHQWPATLVQPVGSPLSLECTVEGTSNPNLYWYRQAAGRGLQLLFYSVGIGQISSEVPQNLSASRPQDRQFILSSKKLLLSDSGFYLCAWKGTPKPYEQYFGPGTRLTVT.

The chain has TRBV4-2 and TRBJ2-7; D ambiguous. Germline CDR1 reads LGHNA; CDR2 reads YNFKEQ. Trimming removed 3 bases at V and 3 bases at J, with 3 bases between. The CDR3 is made up of 11 amino acids. CDR3 in amino acids: CASSHNYEQYF. The CDR3 DNA reads TGTGCCAGCAGCCATAACTACGAGCAGTACTTC.

Only a few counts were recorded for this clone. The CDR3 sequence is CASSPGQRETQYF. In DNA, the CDR3 is TGTGCCAGCAGCCCTGGCCAGCGAGAGACCCAGTACTTC. The chain employs TRBV7-2 and TRBJ2-5; no clear D. The CDR3 is 13 residues long. CDR1 and CDR2 (germline): SGHTA, FQGNSA. V lost 5 bases to trimming and J lost 4 bases, with 11 bases between them.

This clone was counted only a few times. The rearrangement joins TRBV30 to TRBJ1-2; possible D gene TRBD1, 5 bases. Germline CDR1 and CDR2: GTSNPN and SVGIG (reference sequence). The CDR3 spans 11 residues. Trimming removed 7 bases at V and 6 bases at J, with 12 bases between. CDR3 region: CASGRDHGYTF. The CDR3 DNA sequence: TGTGCCTCCGGAAGGGACCATGGCTACACCTTC. Based on the CDR3 plus reference TRBV30 and TRBJ1-2, the full variable domain is SQTIHQWPATLVQPVGSPLSLECTVEGTSNPNLYWYRQAAGRGLQLLFYSVGIGQISSEVPQNLSASRPQDRQFILSSKKLLLSDSGFYLCASGRDHGYTFGSGTRLTVV.

The CDR3 region is CASSQDRRDRPPEQFF. DNA for the CDR3: TGCGCCAGCAGCCAAGATCGGAGGGACAGACCCCCTGAGCAGTTCTTC. This chain connects TRBV4-1 to TRBJ2-1; D is possibly TRBD1 (7 bases). Germline V gene sequence: CDR1 MGHRA, CDR2 YSYEKL. The length of the CDR3 is 16 residues. The germline V and J ends were trimmed by 0 bases and 9 bases, with 18 bases remaining between them.

This clone was counted between two and nine times. The V and J genes are TRBV5-4 and TRBJ2-4; D unclear. Between the trimmed V and J ends, which lost 0 bases and 0 bases, there was a span of 7 bases. The germline CDR1 and CDR2 sequences are SGHNT and YYREEE (reference sequence). The CDR3 contains 15 residues. The DNA of the CDR3 is TGTGCCAGCAGCTTGGGAGATCTAGCCAAAAACATTCAGTACTTC. Residues: CASSLGDLAKNIQYF.

This clone has only a few counts. The chain employs TRBV19 and TRBJ2-3, with a possible D match to TRBD2 (5 bases). The CDR3 sequence is 13 residues long. Trimming shortened V by 8 bases and J by 2 bases, and 11 bases separated the two germline ends. Germline CDR1 reads LNHDA; CDR2 reads SQIVND (reference sequence). CDR3 in DNA: TGTGCCAGTGGGGAGACGCTCACAGATACGCAGTATTTT. Translating it yields CASGETLTDTQYF.

This clone was found a few times. The V call is TRBV29-1, the J call TRBJ2-7, with D perhaps matching TRBD2 (6 bases). CDR1 and CDR2 (germline): SQVTM, ANQGSEA. The ends were cut back, 7 bases at V and 8 bases at J, with 18 bases in the middle. This CDR3 contains 12 residues. CDR3 protein: CSASGRTTKQYF. Written as DNA, the CDR3 is TGCAGCGCCAGCGGACGGACTACGAAGCAGTACTTC.

J is TRBJ1-1 and V is TRBV13; D not resolved. CDR1 is PRHDT, CDR2 FYEKMQ, per germline (reference sequence). The germline V and J ends were trimmed by 1 base and 0 bases, with 9 bases remaining between them. The CDR3 consists of 15 residues. CDR3 DNA sequence: TGTGCCAGCAGCTTAGCAGACGGTATGAACACTGAAGCTTTCTTT. Translated, it gives CASSLADGMNTEAFF.

The rearrangement joins TRBV7-2 to TRBJ2-5; D perhaps matches TRBD2 (6 bases). Looked up from germline, CDR1 is SGHTA and CDR2 is FQGNSA. Between the trimmed V and J ends, which lost 8 bases and 4 bases, there was a span of 20 bases. The CDR3 runs to 15 residues. CDR3 coding DNA: TGTGCCAGCGGTACTTTTATCGGGACTCCAGAGACCCAGTACTTC. Protein sequence: CASGTFIGTPETQYF.

The chain employs TRBV30 and TRBJ1-2; a possible D gene is TRBD1 (5 bases). Per germline, CDR1 GTSNPN and CDR2 SVGIG (reference sequence). Between the trimmed V and J ends, which lost 4 bases and 7 bases, there was a span of 10 bases. The length of the CDR3 is 11 residues. The CDR3 DNA sequence: TGTGCCTGGAATACTGGGGGTGGCTACACCTTC. It yields the protein CAWNTGGGYTF.

V usage is TRBV18 and J usage is TRBJ2-3; 11 bases align to TRBD2. Looked up from germline, CDR1 is KGHSH and CDR2 is LQKENI. The J segment lost 3 bases and the V segment lost 3 bases, leaving 5 bases of the junction unmatched. The CDR3 runs to 16 residues. The DNA of the CDR3 is TGTGCCAGCTCACCTCAGACTAGCGGGGAAACAGATACGCAGTATTTT. Amino acid sequence: CASSPQTSGETDTQYF.

This chain links TRBV9 with TRBJ2-7; D could derive from TRBD1 or TRBD2 (6 bases each). Trimming took 3 bases from V and 6 from J, leaving 16 bases between them. CDR1 and CDR2 from the germline V gene are SGDLS and YYNGEE. The CDR3 is made up of 14 amino acids. Written as DNA, the CDR3 is TGTGCCAGCAGCGACAGGGAACCCGGGGGCGAGCAGTACTTC. Its protein is CASSDREPGGEQYF.

The chain joins TRBV11-2 to TRBJ2-4; D gene unclear. CDR3 size: 17 residues. Germline V lookup: CDR1 SGHAT, CDR2 FQNNGV. Trimming left V 0 bases short and J 1 base short, with 13 bases between. The CDR3 region has the DNA TGTGCCAGCAGCTTAGATCAAACCGGACGCGCCAAAAACATTCAGTACTTC. Amino acid sequence: CASSLDQTGRAKNIQYF.

V gene TRBV7-9 combines with J gene TRBJ2-7; TRBD1 aligns across 8 bases. Looked up from germline, CDR1 is SEHNR and CDR2 is FQNEAQ (reference sequence). This CDR3 has 12 residues. V gave up 5 bases and J gave up 5 bases; unmatched junction bases: 2. The CDR3 DNA reads TGTGCCAGCAGCCTGGACAGGGACGAGCAGTACTTC. This encodes CASSLDRDEQYF.

Points on this clone: Other DNA sequences of this sample code for an identical CDR3. The chain couples TRBV4-3 to TRBJ2-3; possible D gene TRBD1, 6 bases. Trimming took 0 bases from V and 4 from J, leaving 8 bases between them. The CDR3 is 14 residues long. Germline lookup yields CDR1 LGHNA and CDR2 YSLEER. CDR3 DNA: TGCGCCAGCAGCCAAGATTCAGGGGCAGATACGCAGTATTTT. This sequence encodes CASSQDSGADTQYF.

In this sample, this clone turned up a few times. The chain has TRBV7-9 and TRBJ2-7, with D possibly being TRBD1 or TRBD2 (5 bases each). The V and J ends lost 5 bases and 2 bases respectively, with 10 bases between them. CDR1 is SEHNR, CDR2 FQNEAQ, per germline (reference sequence). CDR3 length: 13 residues. The CDR3 region is CASSRDGAYEQYF. DNA of the CDR3: TGTGCCAGCAGCCGGGACGGAGCCTACGAGCAGTACTTC.

This clone was found once. The chain is built from TRBV5-1 and TRBJ2-3; possible D gene TRBD1, 5 bases. From germline, CDR1 is SGHRS and CDR2 YFSETQ. V was cut by 2 bases and J by 4 bases, with 11 bases left in between. The CDR3 loop spans 14 amino acids. CDR3 sequence reads: CASSFGPGPDTQYF. For the CDR3, the DNA is TGCGCCAGCAGCTTTGGTCCAGGGCCAGATACGCAGTATTTT.

This clone has a single count. This sequence joins TRBV7-9 and TRBJ1-2; 9 bases fit TRBD1. Germline CDR1 is SEHNR and CDR2 is FQNEAQ (reference sequence). The junction had 10 bases not matched to a gene; V was cut back by 4 bases and J by 4 bases. The CDR3 sequence is 16 residues long. The CDR3 nucleotides read TGTGCCAGCAGCTCCAGCCACAGGGGGCGAGTCTATGGCTACACCTTC. This sequence encodes CASSSSHRGRVYGYTF.